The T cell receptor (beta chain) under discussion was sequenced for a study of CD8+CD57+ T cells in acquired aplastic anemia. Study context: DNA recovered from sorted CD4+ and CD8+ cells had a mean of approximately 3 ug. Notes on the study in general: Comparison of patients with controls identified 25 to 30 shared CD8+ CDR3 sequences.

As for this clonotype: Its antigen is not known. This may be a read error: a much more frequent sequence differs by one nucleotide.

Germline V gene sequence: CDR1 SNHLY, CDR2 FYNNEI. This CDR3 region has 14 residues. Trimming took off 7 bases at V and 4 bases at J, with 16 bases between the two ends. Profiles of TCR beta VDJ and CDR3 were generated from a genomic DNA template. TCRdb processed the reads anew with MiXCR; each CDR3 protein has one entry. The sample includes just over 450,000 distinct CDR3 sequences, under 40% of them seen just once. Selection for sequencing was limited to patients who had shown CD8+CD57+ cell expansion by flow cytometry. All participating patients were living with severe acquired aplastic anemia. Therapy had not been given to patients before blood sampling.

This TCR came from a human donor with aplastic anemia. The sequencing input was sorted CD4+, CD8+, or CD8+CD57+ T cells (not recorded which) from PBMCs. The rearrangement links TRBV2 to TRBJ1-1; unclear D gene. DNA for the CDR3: TGTGCCAGCACCGAGGGCAGCTCGAGCACTGAAGCTTTCTTT. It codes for CASTEGSSSTEAFF.